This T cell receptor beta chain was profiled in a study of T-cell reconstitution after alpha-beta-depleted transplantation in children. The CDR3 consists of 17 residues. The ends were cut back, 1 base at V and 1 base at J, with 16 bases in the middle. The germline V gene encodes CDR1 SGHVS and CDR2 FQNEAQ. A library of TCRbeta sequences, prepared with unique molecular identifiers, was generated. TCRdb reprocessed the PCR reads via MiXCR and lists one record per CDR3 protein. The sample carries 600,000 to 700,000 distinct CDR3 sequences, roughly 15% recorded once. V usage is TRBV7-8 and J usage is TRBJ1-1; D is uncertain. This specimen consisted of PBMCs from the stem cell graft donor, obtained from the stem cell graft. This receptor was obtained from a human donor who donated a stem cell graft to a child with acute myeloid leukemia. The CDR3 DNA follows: TGTGCCAGCAGCTTAGAGTCCGGGGTGGCCAGGAACACTGAAGCTTTCTTT. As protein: CASSLESGVARNTEAFF.